This T cell receptor beta chain emerged from a study of cytomegalovirus exposure and HLA in healthy donors. Findings and caveats of the study: Later analysis found that TCR beta chains associated with HLA were more clonally expanded than other, equally common chains. In a later analysis, DRB1 alleles had the most associated TCRs; HLA-C alleles the fewest.

Trimming removed 5 bases from V and 6 bases from J, with 11 bases in between. Germline-derived CDR1 and CDR2 are SGHAT and FQDESV (reference sequence). The CDR3 runs to 13 residues. Note on this clone: Its matching antigen is unknown.

It was with 60 Vbeta and 13 Jbeta primers that the PCR ran. Some clones are missing from TCRdb's copy, which holds only in-frame ones; the method was immunoSEQ multiplex PCR. In the table there are some 130,000 clones, 70% to 80% of which are singletons. The TCR was taken from a young man in good health and CMV-seronegative. The J gene is TRBJ1-5, the V gene TRBV11-1; a weak D match, TRBD1 (5 bases). The material sequenced was PBMCs. The DNA for the CDR3 is TGTGCCAGCAGCGAGGGACTCTTTCAGCCCCAGCATTTT. Protein sequence: CASSEGLFQPQHF.